This T cell receptor (beta chain) was identified in a study of T cells in Graves' hyperthyroidism and ophthalmopathy. RNA transcripts served as the template for amplifying TCR beta CDR3 regions. The HTBI primer set drove a first-round RT-PCR of the TCR CDR3. From the multiplex PCR reads, TCRdb called clonotypes with MiXCR, one entry per CDR3 protein. The sample records around 300,000 distinct CDR3 sequences, roughly 13% being singletons. The CDR3 is 12 amino acids. Deletions cut 4 bases from V and 7 bases from J, with 11 bases between. Germline CDR1 is SQVTM and CDR2 is ANQGSEA. Material for sequencing was blood. The sequence came from a woman in her forties with Graves' ophthalmopathy. The rearrangement links TRBV29-1 to TRBJ1-5; TRBD1 might be the D (5 bases). The CDR3 DNA reads as TGCAGCGTTGCCGGGGGTGGCCAGCCCCAGCATTTT. Translation: CSVAGGGQPQHF.